A single sample is the source of the 5 T cell receptor beta chains below, sequenced in a study of T cell changes during pregnancy in multiple sclerosis. Profiling relied on immunoSEQ multiplex PCR, and the TCRdb table lists in-frame clones only, not all of them. The table shows 70,000 to 95,000 clones, with 94% occurring only once. The specimen was peripheral blood, collected after pregnancy. These receptors were collected from a female donor in good health, enrolled as a control in a pregnancy study.

This rearrangement joins TRBV19 to TRBJ2-1; D remains ambiguous. Germline V gene lookup returns CDR1 LNHDA and CDR2 SQIVND (reference sequence). This CDR3 is 13 amino acids long. Deletions cut 7 bases from V and 5 bases from J, with 12 bases between. The CDR3 region is CASTYGPDNEQFF. Here the CDR3 DNA reads TGTGCCAGTACATATGGCCCTGACAATGAGCAGTTCTTC.

The chain carries TRBV5-1 and TRBJ1-1, with 8 bases fitting TRBD1. The V gene end was trimmed by 4 bases and the J gene end by 3 bases; junction bases not matched to a gene: 8. Germline V gene data show CDR1 as SGHRS and CDR2 as YFSETQ. This CDR3 spans 15 amino acids. The CDR3 coding sequence is TGCGCCAGCAGCGATCGGACAGGGCCGGACACTGAAGCTTTCTTT. Its protein product is CASSDRTGPDTEAFF. Complete variable domain (other parts from reference TRBV5-1 and TRBJ1-1): KAGVTQTPRYLIKTRGQQVTLSCSPISGHRSVSWYQQTPGQGLQFLFEYFSETQRNKGNFPGRFSGRQFSNSRSEMNVSTLELGDSALYLCASSDRTGPDTEAFFGQGTRLTVV.

The rearrangement uses TRBV15 and TRBJ1-1; possibly TRBD1 for D (5 bases). The CDR3 has 14 residues. Germline CDR1 is LNHNV and CDR2 is YYDKDF (reference sequence). Deletions cut 0 bases from V and 7 bases from J, with 12 bases between. The CDR3 is CATSRDNGGGEAFF. The CDR3 nucleotides read TGTGCCACCAGCAGAGATAATGGGGGAGGTGAAGCTTTCTTT.

The CDR3 spells CASRDSGMQNIQYF. DNA for the CDR3: TGTGCCAGCAGGGATAGCGGGATGCAAAACATTCAGTACTTC. The genes are TRBV6-1 and TRBJ2-4, with 8 bases aligning to TRBD2. The junction had 6 bases not matched to a gene; V was cut back by 6 bases and J by 5 bases. CDR1 is MNHNS and CDR2 is SASEGT in the germline V gene. CDR3 length equals 14 residues.

V usage is TRBV30 and J usage is TRBJ2-1; tentative D call: TRBD1 (5 bases). The ends were cut back, 3 bases at V and 3 bases at J, with 12 bases in the middle. Germline V CDR1 and CDR2: GTSNPN, SVGIG (reference sequence). The CDR3 consists of 14 residues. The CDR3: CAWRRGGHYNEQFF. CDR3 DNA sequence: TGTGCCTGGAGAAGGGGCGGCCACTACAATGAGCAGTTCTTC.